These 5 T cell receptor beta chains share one sample of origin, sequenced in a study of a mutant IDH1 vaccine in newly diagnosed glioma (dated by TCRdb to the early 2020s). The antigens these receptors bind are not known. Library preparation was by the immunoSEQ multiplex PCR assay. Drawn from immuneACCESS, this table holds only the in-frame rearrangements with V and J called that TCRdb kept. Clones are partly lost; checked studies trace under half to an unresolved V gene and leave the rest unexplained. The sample yields 50,000 or so clones; 90% to 95% were counted once. Under 2.5% of the sample lies in the top ten. According to the study, the label for this sample's time point signals: week 11, during vaccination. A 20-mer mutant IDH1 peptide at 300 micrograms in Montanide made up each vaccine dose, which was injected subcutaneously together with topical imiquimod. The starting material was PBMCs, obtained from a glioma patient whose treatment included an IDH1 peptide vaccine. The receptors stem from a man in his forties or fifties with glioma.

The genes are TRBV6-5 and TRBJ1-2, with D possibly TRBD1 on 6 matching bases. The CDR3 consists of 14 residues. Deletions cut 5 bases from V and 4 bases from J, with 14 bases between. Germline lookup yields CDR1 MNHEY and CDR2 SVGAGI. CDR3 in DNA: TGTGCCAGCAGTGAGGGGGGGGGCAGCTATGGCTACACCTTC. This sequence encodes CASSEGGGSYGYTF.

The V call is TRBV7-8, the J call TRBJ2-7; TRBD2 is a possible D gene (5 bases). The ends were cut back, 1 base at V and 3 bases at J, with 10 bases in the middle. The germline V gene has CDR1 SGHVS and CDR2 FQNEAQ. This CDR3 is 14 amino acids long. As DNA, the CDR3 is TGTGCCAGCAGCTTAGACTTAGAGGGCTACGAGCAGTACTTC. Protein: CASSLDLEGYEQYF.

The chain employs TRBV10-3 and TRBJ1-1; D unclear. Germline loops: CDR1 ENHRY, CDR2 SYGVKD. V was pared by 8 bases and J by 0 bases, with 10 bases between. The CDR3 length is 13 residues. This CDR3 reads CAIHGSMNTEAFF. Here the CDR3 DNA reads TGTGCCATCCACGGGTCTATGAACACTGAAGCTTTCTTT.

This chain joins TRBV7-2 and TRBJ2-5; 7 bases are shared with TRBD2. This CDR3 has 15 amino acids. The junction had 4 bases not matched to a gene; V was cut back by 1 base and J by 2 bases. Germline lookup yields CDR1 SGHTA and CDR2 FQGNSA. This CDR3 reads CASSLGGGGQETQYF. In nucleotides, the CDR3 is TGTGCCAGCAGCTTAGGAGGCGGGGGACAAGAGACCCAGTACTTC.

This chain joins TRBV7-6 and TRBJ1-4, with 7 bases identical to TRBD1. The CDR3 runs 16 residues. Trimming at V came to 1 base and at J to 0 bases, leaving 2 bases not matched to a gene. Germline CDR1 is SGHVS and CDR2 is FNYEAQ. The CDR3: CASSLGGGTTNEKLFF. The CDR3 DNA is TGTGCCAGCAGCTTAGGAGGGGGCACAACTAATGAAAAACTGTTTTTT.